Below are 6 T cell receptor beta chains sequenced from a single sample in a study of blood T cell repertoires in COVID-19. Data came from immunoSEQ multiplex PCR; TCRdb stores just in-frame clones and leaves some out. The profile shows hundreds of thousands of clones, 86% of them singletons. The sequencing sample was made of PBMCs or T cells enriched from blood (not recorded which). The receptors shown here come from a woman aged 45-65 years who had recovered from COVID-19.

The V and J genes are TRBV7-2 and TRBJ1-2; D might be TRBD1 (5 bases). Per germline, CDR1 SGHTA and CDR2 FQGNSA. The CDR3 totals 14 residues. With 3 bases removed from V and 5 bases from J, the gap between germline ends came to 13 bases. The CDR3 reads CASSLGLGDYGYTF. CDR3 in DNA: TGTGCCAGCAGCTTGGGGCTAGGGGATTATGGCTACACCTTC.

The chain combines TRBV7-9 with TRBJ2-7; D may be TRBD2 (6 bases). CDR3 length equals 12 residues. The V gene lost 4 bases and the J gene lost 3 bases, with 7 bases spanning the gap. Germline V gene lookup returns CDR1 SEHNR and CDR2 FQNEAQ (reference sequence). In DNA, the CDR3 is TGTGCCAGCAGCTGGAGGGGCTACGAGCAGTACTTC. It specifies CASSWRGYEQYF.

The chain uses TRBV29-1 and TRBJ1-1; maybe TRBD1 (6 bases). Germline lookup yields CDR1 SQVTM and CDR2 ANQGSEA. V gave up 4 bases and J gave up 6 bases, with 12 bases separating them. The CDR3 loop spans 12 amino acids. The CDR3 spells CSVVQGIAEAFF. The CDR3 DNA sequence: TGCAGCGTTGTCCAGGGGATCGCTGAAGCTTTCTTT.

This clone was found once. J is TRBJ1-4 and V is TRBV7-2; no definite D call. Germline V gene sequence: CDR1 SGHTA, CDR2 FQGNSA. The CDR3 covers 13 residues. V lost 5 bases and J 5 bases, leaving 9 bases between the germline ends. CDR3 DNA: TGTGCCAGCAGCATTTCCGGGAATGAAAAACTGTTTTTT. It yields the protein CASSISGNEKLFF.

The chain uses TRBV29-1 and TRBJ2-3, with no clear D. Germline V CDR1 and CDR2: SQVTM, ANQGSEA. With 4 bases removed from V and 1 base from J, the gap between germline ends came to 9 bases. CDR3 length equals 13 residues. CDR3 loop: CSVGGMGTDTQYF. CDR3 in DNA: TGCAGCGTTGGAGGAATGGGCACAGATACGCAGTATTTT.

The chain uses TRBV29-1 and TRBJ1-2, with 9 bases identical to TRBD1. J was trimmed by 4 bases and V by 6 bases; bases with no gene match: 15. The length of the CDR3 is 16 residues. Germline V gene sequence: CDR1 SQVTM, CDR2 ANQGSEA. CDR3 loop: CSVTPVDRGSSYGYTF. The CDR3 region has the DNA TGCAGCGTGACTCCGGTGGACAGGGGCTCGAGCTATGGCTACACCTTC. The full variable domain, with the rest looked up from reference TRBV29-1 and TRBJ1-2, is SAVISQKPSRDICQRGTSLTIQCQVDSQVTMMFWYRQQPGQSLTLIATANQGSEATYESGFVIDKFPISRPNLTFSTLTVSNMSPEDSSIYLCSVTPVDRGSSYGYTFGSGTRLTVV.